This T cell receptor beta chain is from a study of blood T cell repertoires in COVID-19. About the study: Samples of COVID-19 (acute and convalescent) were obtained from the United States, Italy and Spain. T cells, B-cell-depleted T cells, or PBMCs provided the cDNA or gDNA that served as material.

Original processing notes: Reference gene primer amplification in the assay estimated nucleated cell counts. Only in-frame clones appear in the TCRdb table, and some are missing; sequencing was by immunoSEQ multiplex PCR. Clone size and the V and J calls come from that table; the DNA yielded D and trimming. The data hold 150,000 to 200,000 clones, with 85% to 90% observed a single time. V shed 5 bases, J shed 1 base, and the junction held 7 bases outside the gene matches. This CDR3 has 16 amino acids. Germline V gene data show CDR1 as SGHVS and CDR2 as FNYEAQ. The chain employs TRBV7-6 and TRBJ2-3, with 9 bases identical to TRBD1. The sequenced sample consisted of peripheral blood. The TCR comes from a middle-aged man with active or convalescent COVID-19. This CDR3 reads CASSKGTGIGTDTQYF. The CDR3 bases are TGTGCCAGCAGCAAGGGGACAGGGATTGGCACAGATACGCAGTATTTT. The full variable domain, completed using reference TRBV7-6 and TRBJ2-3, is GAGVSQSPRYKVTKRGQDVALRCDPISGHVSLYWYRQALGQGPEFLTYFNYEAQQDKSGLPNDRFSAERPEGSISTLTIQRTEQRDSAMYRCASSKGTGIGTDTQYFGPGTRLTVL.